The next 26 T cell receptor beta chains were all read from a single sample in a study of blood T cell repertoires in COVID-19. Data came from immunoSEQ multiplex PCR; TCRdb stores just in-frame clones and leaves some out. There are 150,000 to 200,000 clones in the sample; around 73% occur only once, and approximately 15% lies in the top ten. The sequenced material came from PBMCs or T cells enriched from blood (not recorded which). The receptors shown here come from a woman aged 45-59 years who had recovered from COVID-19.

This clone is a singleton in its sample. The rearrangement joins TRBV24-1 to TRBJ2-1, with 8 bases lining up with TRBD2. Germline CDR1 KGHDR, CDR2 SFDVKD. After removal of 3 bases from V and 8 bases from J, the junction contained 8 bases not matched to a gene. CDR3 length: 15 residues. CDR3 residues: CATSDKRELGDEQFF. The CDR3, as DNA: TGTGCCACCAGTGATAAGCGGGAGTTAGGCGATGAGCAGTTCTTC.

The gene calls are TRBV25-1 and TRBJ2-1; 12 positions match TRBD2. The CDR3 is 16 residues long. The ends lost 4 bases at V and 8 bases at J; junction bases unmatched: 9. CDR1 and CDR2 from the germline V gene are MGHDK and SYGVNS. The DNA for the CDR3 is TGTGCCAGCAGTGGACTCCTAGCGGGAGGGGCCGATGAGCAGTTCTTC. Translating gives CASSGLLAGGADEQFF.

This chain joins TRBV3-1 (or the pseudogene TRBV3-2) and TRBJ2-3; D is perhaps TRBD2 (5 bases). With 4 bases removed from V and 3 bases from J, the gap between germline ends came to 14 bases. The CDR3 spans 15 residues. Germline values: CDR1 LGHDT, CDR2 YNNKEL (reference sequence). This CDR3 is CASSPAGGRTDTQYF. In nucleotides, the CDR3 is TGTGCCAGCAGCCCGGCCGGAGGACGGACAGATACGCAGTATTTT.

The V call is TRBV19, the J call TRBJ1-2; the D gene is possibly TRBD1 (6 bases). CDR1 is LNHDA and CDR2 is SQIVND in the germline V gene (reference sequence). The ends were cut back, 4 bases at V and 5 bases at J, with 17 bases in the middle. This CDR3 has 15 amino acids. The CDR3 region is CASSTPGRGSYGYTF. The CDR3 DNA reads TGTGCCAGTAGTACACCTGGCAGGGGATCGTATGGCTACACCTTC.

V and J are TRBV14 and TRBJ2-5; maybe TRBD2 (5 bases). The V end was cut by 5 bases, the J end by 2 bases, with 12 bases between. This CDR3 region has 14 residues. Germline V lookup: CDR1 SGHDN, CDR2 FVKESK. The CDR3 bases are TGTGCCAGCAGCTCAATAGCGAGACAAGAGACCCAGTACTTC. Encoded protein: CASSSIARQETQYF.

CDR3: CASSMSGSADGNEQFF. DNA of the CDR3: TGTGCCAGTAGTATGTCGGGCTCAGCGGATGGCAATGAGCAGTTCTTC. This chain joins TRBV19 and TRBJ2-1; perhaps TRBD2 as D (5 bases). The V and J ends lost 3 bases and 6 bases respectively, with 18 bases between them. The CDR3 consists of 16 residues. Germline loops: CDR1 LNHDA, CDR2 SQIVND (reference sequence).

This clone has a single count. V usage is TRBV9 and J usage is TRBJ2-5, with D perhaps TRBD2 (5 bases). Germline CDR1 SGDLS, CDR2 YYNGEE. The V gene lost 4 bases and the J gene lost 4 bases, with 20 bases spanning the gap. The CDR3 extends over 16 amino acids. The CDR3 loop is CASSRTPGSTPETQYF. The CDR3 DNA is TGTGCCAGCAGCCGCACACCGGGGAGCACGCCAGAGACCCAGTACTTC.

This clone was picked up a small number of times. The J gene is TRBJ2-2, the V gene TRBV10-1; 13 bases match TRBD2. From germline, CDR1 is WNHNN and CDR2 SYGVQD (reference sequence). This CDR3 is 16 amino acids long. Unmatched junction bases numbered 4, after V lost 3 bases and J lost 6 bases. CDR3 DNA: TGCGCCAGCAGTGAAGGGACTAGCGGGAAGGCCGGGGAGCTGTTTTTT. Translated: CASSEGTSGKAGELFF.

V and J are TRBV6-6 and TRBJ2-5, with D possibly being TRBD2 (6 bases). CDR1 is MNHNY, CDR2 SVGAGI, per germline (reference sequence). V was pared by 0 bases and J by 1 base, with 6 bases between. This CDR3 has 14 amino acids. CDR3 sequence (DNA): TGTGCCAGCAGTTACTCCGGGAGCCAAGAGACCCAGTACTTC. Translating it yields CASSYSGSQETQYF.

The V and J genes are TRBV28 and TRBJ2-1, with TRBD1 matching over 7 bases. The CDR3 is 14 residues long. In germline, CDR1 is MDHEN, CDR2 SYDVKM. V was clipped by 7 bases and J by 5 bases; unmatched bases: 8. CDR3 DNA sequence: TGTGCCAGCACCCTCCGGGACAGAAACAATGAGCAGTTCTTC. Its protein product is CASTLRDRNNEQFF.

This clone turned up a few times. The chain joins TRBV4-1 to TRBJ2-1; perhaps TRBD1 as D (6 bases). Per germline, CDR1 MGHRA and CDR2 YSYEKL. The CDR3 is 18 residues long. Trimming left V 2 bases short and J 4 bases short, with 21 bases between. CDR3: CASSQTLGATGPYNEQFF. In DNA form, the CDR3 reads TGCGCCAGCAGCCAAACCTTGGGGGCCACCGGCCCTTACAATGAGCAGTTCTTC.

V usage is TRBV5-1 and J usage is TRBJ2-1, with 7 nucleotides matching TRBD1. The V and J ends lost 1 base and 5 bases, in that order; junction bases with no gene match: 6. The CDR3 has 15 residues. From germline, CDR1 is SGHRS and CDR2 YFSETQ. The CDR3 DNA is TGCGCCAGCAGCTTGCTACCGACAGGGAACAATGAGCAGTTCTTC. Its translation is CASSLLPTGNNEQFF. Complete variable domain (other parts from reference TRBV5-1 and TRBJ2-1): KAGVTQTPRYLIKTRGQQVTLSCSPISGHRSVSWYQQTPGQGLQFLFEYFSETQRNKGNFPGRFSGRQFSNSRSEMNVSTLELGDSALYLCASSLLPTGNNEQFFGPGTRLTVL.

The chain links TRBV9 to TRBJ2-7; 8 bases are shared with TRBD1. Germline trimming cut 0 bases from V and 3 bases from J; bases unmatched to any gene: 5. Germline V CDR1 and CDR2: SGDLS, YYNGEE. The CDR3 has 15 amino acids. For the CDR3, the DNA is TGTGCCAGCAGCGTAGAGGGGACAGGCATCTACGAGCAGTACTTC. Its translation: CASSVEGTGIYEQYF.

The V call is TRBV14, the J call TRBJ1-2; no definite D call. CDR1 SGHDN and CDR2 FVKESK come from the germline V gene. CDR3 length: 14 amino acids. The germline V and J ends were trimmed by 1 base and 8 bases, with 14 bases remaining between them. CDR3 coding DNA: TGTGCCAGCAGCCAAGTTGGCCGAGGGTTGGGCTACACCTTC. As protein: CASSQVGRGLGYTF.

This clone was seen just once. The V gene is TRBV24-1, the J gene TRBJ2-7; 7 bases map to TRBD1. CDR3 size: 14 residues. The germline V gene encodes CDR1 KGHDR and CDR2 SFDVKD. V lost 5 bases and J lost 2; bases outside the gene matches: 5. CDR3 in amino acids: CATSGGQLPYEQYF. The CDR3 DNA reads TGTGCCACCAGTGGGGGACAGCTTCCCTACGAGCAGTACTTC.

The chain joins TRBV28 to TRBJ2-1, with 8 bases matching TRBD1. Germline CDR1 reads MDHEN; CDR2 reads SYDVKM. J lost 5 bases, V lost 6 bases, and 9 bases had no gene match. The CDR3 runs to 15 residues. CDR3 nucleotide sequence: TGTGCCAGCAGGATGGCAGGGGGCGCCGACAATGAGCAGTTCTTC. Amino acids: CASRMAGGADNEQFF. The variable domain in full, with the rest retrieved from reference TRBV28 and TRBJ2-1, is DVKVTQSSRYLVKRTGEKVFLECVQDMDHENMFWYRQDPGLGLRLIYFSYDVKMKEKGDIPEGYSVSREKKERFSLILESASTNQTSMYLCASRMAGGADNEQFFGPGTRLTVL.

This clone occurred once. The CDR3 DNA follows: TGCAGTGCTAGGCCGGGGAGTGGCTACACCTTC. Amino acid sequence: CSARPGSGYTF. The rearrangement uses TRBV20-1 and TRBJ1-2; D is unresolved. This CDR3 contains 11 residues. Between the trimmed V and J ends, which lost 3 bases and 7 bases, there was a span of 9 bases. The germline CDR1 and CDR2 sequences are DFQATT and SNEGSKA (reference sequence).

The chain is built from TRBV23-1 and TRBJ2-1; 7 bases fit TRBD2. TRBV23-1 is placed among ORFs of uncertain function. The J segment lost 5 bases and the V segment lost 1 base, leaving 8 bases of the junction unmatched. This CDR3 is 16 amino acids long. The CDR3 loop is CASSQFRGSGDNEQFF. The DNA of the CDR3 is TGCGCCAGCAGTCAATTTCGCGGGAGCGGCGACAATGAGCAGTTCTTC.

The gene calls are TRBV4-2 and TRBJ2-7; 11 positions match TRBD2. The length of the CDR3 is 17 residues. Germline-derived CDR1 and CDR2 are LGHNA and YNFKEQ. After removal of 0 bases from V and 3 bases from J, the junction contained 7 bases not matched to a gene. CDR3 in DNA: TGTGCCAGCAGCCAAGATAATCTAGCGGGAGGTTTCTACGAGCAGTACTTC. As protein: CASSQDNLAGGFYEQYF.

CDR3 loop: CASSLAQGYNEQFF. In DNA, the CDR3 is TGCGCCAGCAGCTTGGCCCAGGGATACAATGAGCAGTTCTTC. The chain carries TRBV5-1 and TRBJ2-1; maybe TRBD1 (5 bases). CDR3 size: 14 residues. V shed 0 bases and J shed 4 bases, with 8 bases lying between them. Germline V gene sequence: CDR1 SGHRS, CDR2 YFSETQ.

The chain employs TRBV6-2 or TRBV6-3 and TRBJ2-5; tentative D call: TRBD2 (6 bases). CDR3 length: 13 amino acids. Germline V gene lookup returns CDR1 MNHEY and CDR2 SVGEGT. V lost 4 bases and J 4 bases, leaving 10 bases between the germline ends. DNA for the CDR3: TGTGCCAGCAGTTCTTACGGGGGAGAGACCCAGTACTTC. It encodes CASSSYGGETQYF.

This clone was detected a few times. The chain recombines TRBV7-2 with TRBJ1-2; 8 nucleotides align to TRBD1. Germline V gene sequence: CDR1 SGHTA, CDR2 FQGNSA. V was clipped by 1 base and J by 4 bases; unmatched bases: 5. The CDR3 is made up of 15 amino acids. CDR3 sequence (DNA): TGTGCCAGCAGCTTAGTTACAGGGGGGAGCTATGGCTACACCTTC. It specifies CASSLVTGGSYGYTF.

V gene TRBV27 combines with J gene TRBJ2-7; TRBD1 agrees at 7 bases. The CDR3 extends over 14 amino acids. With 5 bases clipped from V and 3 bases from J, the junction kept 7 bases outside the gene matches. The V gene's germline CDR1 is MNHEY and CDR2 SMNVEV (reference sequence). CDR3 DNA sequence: TGTGCCAGCAGTCCAAGACAGGGACGCTACGAGCAGTACTTC. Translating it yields CASSPRQGRYEQYF.

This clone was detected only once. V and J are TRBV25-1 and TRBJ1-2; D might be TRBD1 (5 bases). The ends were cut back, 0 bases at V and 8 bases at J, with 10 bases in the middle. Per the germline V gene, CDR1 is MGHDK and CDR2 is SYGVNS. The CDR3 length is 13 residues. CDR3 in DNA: TGTGCCAGCAGTGAATACGATAGGGGAGGCTACACCTTC. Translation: CASSEYDRGGYTF.

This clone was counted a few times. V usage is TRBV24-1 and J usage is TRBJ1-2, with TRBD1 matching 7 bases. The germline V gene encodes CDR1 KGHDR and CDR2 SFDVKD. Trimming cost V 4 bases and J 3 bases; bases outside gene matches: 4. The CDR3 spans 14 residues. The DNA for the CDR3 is TGTGCCACCAGTGACACCGGGACAGACTATGGCTACACCTTC. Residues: CATSDTGTDYGYTF.

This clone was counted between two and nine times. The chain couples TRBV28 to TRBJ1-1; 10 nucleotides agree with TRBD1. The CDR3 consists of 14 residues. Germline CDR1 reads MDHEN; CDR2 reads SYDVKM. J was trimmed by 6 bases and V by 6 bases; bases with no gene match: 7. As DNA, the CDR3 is TGTGCCAGCAGCACGACAGGGGGCGGCCCTGAAGCTTTCTTT. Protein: CASSTTGGGPEAFF.